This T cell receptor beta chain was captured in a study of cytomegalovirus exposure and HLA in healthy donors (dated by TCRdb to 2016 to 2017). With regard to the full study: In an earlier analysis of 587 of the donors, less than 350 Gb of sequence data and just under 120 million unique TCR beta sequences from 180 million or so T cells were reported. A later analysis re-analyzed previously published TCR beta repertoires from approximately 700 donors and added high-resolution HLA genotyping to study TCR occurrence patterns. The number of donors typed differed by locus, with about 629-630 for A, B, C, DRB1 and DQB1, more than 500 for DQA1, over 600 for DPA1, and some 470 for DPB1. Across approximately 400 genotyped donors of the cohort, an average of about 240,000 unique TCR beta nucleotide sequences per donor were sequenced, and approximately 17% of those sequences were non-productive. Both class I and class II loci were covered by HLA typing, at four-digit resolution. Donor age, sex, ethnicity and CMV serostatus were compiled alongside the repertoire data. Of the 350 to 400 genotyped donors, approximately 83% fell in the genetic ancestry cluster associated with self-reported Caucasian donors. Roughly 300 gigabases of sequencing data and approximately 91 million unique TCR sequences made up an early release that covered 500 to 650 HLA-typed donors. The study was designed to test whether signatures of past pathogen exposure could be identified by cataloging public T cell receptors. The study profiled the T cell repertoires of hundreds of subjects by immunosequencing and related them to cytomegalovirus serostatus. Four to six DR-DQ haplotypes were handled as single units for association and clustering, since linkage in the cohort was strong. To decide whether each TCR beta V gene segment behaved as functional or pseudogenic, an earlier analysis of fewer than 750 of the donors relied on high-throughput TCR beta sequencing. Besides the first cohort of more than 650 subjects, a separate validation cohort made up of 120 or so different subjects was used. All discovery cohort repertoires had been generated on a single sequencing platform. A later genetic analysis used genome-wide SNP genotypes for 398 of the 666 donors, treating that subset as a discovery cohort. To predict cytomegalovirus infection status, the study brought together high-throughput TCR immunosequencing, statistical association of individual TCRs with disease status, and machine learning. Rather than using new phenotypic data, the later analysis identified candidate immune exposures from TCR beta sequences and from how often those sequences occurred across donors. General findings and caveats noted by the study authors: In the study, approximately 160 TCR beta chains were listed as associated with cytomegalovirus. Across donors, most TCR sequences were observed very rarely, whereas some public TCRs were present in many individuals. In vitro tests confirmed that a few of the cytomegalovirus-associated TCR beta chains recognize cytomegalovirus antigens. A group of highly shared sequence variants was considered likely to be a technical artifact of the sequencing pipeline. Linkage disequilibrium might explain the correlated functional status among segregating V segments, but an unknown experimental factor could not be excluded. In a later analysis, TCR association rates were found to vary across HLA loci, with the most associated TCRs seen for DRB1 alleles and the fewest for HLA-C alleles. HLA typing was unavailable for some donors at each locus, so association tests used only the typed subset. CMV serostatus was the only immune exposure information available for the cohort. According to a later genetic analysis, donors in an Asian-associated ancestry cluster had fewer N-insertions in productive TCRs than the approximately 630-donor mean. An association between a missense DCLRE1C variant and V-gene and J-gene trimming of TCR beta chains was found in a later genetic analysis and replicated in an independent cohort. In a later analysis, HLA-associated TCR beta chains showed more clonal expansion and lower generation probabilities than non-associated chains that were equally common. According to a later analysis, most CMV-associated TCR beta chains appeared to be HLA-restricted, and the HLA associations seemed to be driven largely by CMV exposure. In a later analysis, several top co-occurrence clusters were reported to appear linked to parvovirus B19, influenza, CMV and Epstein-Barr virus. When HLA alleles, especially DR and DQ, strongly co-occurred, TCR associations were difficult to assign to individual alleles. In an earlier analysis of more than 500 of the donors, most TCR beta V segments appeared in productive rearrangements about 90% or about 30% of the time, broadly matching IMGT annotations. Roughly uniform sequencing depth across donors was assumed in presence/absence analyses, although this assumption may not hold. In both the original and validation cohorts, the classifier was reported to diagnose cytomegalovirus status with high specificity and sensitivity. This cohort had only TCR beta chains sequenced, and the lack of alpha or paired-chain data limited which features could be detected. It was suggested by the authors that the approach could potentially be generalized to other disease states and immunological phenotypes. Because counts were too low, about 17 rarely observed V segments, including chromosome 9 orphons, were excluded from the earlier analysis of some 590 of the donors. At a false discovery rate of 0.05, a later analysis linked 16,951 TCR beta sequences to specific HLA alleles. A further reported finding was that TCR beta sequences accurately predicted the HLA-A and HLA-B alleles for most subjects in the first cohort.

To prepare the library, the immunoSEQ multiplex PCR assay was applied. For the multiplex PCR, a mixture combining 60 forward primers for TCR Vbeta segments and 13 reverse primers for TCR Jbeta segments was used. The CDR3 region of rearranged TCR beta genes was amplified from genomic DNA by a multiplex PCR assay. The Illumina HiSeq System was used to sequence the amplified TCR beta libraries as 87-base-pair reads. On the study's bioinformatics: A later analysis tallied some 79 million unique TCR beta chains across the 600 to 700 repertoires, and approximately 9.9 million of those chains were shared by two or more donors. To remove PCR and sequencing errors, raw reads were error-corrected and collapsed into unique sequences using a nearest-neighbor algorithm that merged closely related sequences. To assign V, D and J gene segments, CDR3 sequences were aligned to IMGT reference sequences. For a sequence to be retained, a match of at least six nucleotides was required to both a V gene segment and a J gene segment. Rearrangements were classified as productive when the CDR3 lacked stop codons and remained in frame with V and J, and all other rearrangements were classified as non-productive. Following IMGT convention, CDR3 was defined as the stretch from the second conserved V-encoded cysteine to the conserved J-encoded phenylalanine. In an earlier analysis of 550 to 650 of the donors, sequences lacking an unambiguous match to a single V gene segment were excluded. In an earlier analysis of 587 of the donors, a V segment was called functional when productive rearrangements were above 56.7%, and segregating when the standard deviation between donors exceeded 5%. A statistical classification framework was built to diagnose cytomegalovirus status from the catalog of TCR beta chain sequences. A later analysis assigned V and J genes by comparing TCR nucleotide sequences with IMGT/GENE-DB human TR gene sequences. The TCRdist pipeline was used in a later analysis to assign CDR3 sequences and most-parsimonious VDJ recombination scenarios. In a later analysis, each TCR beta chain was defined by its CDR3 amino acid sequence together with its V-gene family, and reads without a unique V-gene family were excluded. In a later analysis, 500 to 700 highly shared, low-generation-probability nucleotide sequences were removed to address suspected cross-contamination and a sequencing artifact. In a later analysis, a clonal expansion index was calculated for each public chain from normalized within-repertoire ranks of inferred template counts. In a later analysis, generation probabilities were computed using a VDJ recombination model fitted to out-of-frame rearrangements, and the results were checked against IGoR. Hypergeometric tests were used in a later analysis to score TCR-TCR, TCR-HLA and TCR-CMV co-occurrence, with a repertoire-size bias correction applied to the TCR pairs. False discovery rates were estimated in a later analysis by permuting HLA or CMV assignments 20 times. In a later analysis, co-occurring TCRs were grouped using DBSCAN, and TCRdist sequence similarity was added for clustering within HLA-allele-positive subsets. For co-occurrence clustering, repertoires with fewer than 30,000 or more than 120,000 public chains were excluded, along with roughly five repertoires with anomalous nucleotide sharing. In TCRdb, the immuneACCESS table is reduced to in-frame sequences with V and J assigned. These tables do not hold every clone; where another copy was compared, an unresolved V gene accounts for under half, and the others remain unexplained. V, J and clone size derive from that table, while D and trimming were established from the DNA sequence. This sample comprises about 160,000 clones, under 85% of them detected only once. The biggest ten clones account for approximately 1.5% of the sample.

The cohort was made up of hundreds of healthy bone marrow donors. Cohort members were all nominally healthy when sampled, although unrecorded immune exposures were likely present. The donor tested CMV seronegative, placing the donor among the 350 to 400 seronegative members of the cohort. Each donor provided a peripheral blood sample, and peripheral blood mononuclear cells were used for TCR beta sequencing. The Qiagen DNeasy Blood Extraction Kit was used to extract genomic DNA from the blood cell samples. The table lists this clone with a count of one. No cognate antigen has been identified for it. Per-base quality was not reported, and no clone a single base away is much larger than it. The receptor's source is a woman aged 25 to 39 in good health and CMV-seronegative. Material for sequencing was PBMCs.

The nucleotide sequence reads TGTGCCAGCAGCAAGGGACAGGGGGCTGAAGCTTTCTTT. Its protein reads: CASSKGQGAEAFF. The V and J genes are TRBV21-1 and TRBJ1-1; the table's D call, TRBD1, was not checked against the DNA. TRBV21-1 counts as a pseudogene. CDR3 length: 13 amino acids, cysteine to phenylalanine. This entry keeps only the CDR3 DNA: 39 bases, framed from base 1.